Presented here are 8 T cell receptor beta chains from one specimen sequenced in a study of memory CD4+ T cells and cytomegalovirus serostatus. Sequencing was performed with immunoSEQ multiplex PCR; in TCRdb, only in-frame clones are kept and a portion is missing. The sample yields approximately 53,000 clones, 82% seen once. Single viable CD3+CD4+CD8-CD45RO+ cells were sorted as the memory CD4+ T cells. The sample consisted of memory CD4+ T cells from blood. These receptors were taken from an adult in good health and CMV-seronegative.

The chain couples TRBV27 to TRBJ2-7, with D perhaps matching TRBD1 (6 bases). The CDR3 has 13 residues. The V gene's germline CDR1 is MNHEY and CDR2 SMNVEV (reference sequence). V shed 5 bases and J shed 6 bases, with 14 bases lying between them. The CDR3 DNA sequence: TGTGCCAGCAGTCGGACAGCCCTCAGCGAGCAGTACTTC. Encoded protein: CASSRTALSEQYF.

The sample holds one count of this clone. One junction end disagrees with the germline gene, perhaps due to a read error. The chain combines TRBV4-1 with TRBJ2-1, with 10 positions matching TRBD2. The CDR3 is 18 residues long. Per germline, CDR1 MGHRA and CDR2 YSYEKL. The CDR3 region has the DNA TGCGCCAGCAGCAAAGAAGCGGGGGGGCTCCGCACCTACAATGAGCAGTTCTTC. This translates into CASSKEAGGLRTYNEQFF.

This chain joins TRBV11-2 and TRBJ1-6; D is possibly TRBD1 (5 bases). Germline-derived CDR1 and CDR2 are SGHAT and FQNNGV. The V gene lost 6 bases and the J gene lost 9 bases, with 12 bases spanning the gap. The CDR3 consists of 13 residues. CDR3 DNA sequence: TGTGCCAGCAGTACAGGACGGGGTTCACCCCTCCACTTT. This codes for CASSTGRGSPLHF.

The chain carries TRBV2 and TRBJ2-6; D could derive from TRBD1 or TRBD2 (5 bases each). Germline V gene lookup returns CDR1 SNHLY and CDR2 FYNNEI. This CDR3 contains 15 residues. Trimming shortened V by 4 bases and J by 0 bases, and 7 bases separated the two germline ends. In nucleotides, the CDR3 is TGTGCCAGCAGTGTTGGGGGCTCTGGGGCCAACGTCCTGACTTTC. This codes for CASSVGGSGANVLTF.

The chain joins TRBV5-5 to TRBJ1-1; D is perhaps TRBD1 (5 bases). The germline V gene encodes CDR1 SGHKS and CDR2 YYEKEE (reference sequence). This CDR3 comprises 13 residues. The V end was cut by 2 bases, the J end by 3 bases, with 8 bases between. As DNA, the CDR3 is TGTGCCAGCAGCTTCGAGGGACACACTGAAGCTTTCTTT. Protein product: CASSFEGHTEAFF.

V is TRBV5-1 and J is TRBJ2-1; D is undetermined. The CDR3 contains 15 residues. From germline, CDR1 is SGHRS and CDR2 YFSETQ. V lost 0 bases, J lost 0 bases, and 7 bases lay in between. CDR3 sequence: CASSLAESSYNEQFF. As DNA, the CDR3 is TGCGCCAGCAGCTTGGCAGAAAGCTCCTACAATGAGCAGTTCTTC.

V usage is TRBV2 and J usage is TRBJ1-2; D gene unclear. Germline V CDR1 and CDR2: SNHLY, FYNNEI. V shed 3 bases and J shed 8 bases, with 13 bases lying between them. This CDR3 region has 13 residues. The CDR3 nucleotides read TGTGCCAGCAGTGAGTTCGAAGGACGGGGCTACACCTTC. Translating it yields CASSEFEGRGYTF.

The chain links TRBV4-2 to TRBJ2-7; D not certain. Trimming pared 1 base from V and 4 bases from J, leaving 8 bases between. Germline V lookup: CDR1 LGHNA, CDR2 YNFKEQ. This CDR3 contains 13 residues. The CDR3 here is CASSQGLGYEQYF. Written as DNA, the CDR3 is TGTGCCAGCAGCCAAGGTTTAGGGTACGAGCAGTACTTC.